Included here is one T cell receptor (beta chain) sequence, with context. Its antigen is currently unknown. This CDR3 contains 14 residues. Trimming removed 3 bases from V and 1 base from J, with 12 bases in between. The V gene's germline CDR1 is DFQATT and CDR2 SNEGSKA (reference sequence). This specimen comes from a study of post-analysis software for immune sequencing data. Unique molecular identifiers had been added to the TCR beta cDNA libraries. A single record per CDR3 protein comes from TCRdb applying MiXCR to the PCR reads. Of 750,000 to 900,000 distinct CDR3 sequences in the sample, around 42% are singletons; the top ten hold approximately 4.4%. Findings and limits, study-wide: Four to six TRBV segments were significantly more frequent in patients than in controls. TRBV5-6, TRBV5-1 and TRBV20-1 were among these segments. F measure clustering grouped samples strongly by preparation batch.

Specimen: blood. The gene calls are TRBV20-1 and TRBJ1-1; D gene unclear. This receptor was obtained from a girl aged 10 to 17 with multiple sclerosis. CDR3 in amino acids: CSARIADQNTEAFF. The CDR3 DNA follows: TGCAGTGCTAGGATCGCAGACCAGAACACTGAAGCTTTCTTT.